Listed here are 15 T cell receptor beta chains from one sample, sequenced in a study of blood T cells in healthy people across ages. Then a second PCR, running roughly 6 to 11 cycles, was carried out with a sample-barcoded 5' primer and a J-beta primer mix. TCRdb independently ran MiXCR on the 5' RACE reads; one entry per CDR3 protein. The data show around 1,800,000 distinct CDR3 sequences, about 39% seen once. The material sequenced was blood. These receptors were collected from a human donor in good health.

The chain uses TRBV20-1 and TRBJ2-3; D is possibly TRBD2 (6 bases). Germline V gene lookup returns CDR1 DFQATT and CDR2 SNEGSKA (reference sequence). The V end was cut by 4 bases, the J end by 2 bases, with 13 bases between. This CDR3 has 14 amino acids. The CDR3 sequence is CSAKWGDYTDTQYF. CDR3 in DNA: TGCAGTGCTAAATGGGGGGATTACACAGATACGCAGTATTTT.

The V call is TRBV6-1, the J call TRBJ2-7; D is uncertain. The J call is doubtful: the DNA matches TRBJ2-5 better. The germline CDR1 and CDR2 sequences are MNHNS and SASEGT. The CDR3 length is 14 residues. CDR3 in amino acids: CVGRVETFLGTQYF. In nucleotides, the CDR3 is TGTGTCGGAAGAGTTGAGACATTTCTAGGGACCCAGTACTTC.

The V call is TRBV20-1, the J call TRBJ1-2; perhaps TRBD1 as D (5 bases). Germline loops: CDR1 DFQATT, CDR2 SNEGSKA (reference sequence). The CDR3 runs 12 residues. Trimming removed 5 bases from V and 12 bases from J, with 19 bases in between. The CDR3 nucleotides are TGCAGTGCTGGGGCGGCGGGGGAAGTTAACACCTTC. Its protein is CSAGAAGEVNTF.

Written as DNA, the CDR3 is TGTGCCAGCAGCACCCAGGGACTACGTGAGCAGTTCTTC. This sequence encodes CASSTQGLREQFF. The V and J genes are TRBV21-1 and TRBJ2-1; the D call in the table, TRBD2, was not verified against the DNA. TRBV21-1 is designated a pseudogene. The CDR3 runs to 13 residues.

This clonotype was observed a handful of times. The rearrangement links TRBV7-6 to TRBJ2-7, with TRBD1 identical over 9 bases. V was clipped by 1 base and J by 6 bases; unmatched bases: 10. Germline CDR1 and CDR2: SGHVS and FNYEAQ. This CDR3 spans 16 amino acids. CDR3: CASSLVTGTGRSEQYF. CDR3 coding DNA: TGTGCCAGCAGCTTAGTTACCGGGACAGGGAGATCCGAGCAGTACTTC.

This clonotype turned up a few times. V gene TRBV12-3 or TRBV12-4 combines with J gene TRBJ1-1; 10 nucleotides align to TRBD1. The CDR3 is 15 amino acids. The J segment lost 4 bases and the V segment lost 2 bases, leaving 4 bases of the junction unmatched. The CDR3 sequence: CASSLLWTGGTEAFF. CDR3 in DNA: TGTGCCAGCAGTTTACTTTGGACAGGGGGCACTGAAGCTTTCTTT.

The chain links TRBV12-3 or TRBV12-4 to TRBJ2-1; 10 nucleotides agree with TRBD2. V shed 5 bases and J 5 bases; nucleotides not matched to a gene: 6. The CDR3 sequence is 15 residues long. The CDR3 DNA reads TGTGCCAGCAGTCAAATAGCGGGGGGCGACAATGAGCAGTTCTTC. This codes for CASSQIAGGDNEQFF.

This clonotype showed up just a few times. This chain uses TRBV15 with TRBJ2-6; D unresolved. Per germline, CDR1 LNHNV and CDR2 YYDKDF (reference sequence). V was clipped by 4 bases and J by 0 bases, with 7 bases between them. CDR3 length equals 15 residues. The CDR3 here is CATSTSSSGANVLTF. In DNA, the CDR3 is TGTGCCACCAGCACGTCTAGCTCTGGGGCCAACGTCCTGACTTTC.

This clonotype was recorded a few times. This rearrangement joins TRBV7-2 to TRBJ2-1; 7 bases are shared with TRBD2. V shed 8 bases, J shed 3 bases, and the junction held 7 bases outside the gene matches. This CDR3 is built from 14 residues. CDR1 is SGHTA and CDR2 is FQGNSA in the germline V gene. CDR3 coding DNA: TGTGCCAGCTCCGGGGGGTCTCTCTACAATGAGCAGTTCTTC. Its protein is CASSGGSLYNEQFF.

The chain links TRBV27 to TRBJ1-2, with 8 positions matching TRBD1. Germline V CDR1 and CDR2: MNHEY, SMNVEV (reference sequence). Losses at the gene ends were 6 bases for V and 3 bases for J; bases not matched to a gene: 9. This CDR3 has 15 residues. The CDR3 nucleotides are TGTGCCAGCAGCCGCAACAGGGGGGGACACTATGGCTACACCTTC. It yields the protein CASSRNRGGHYGYTF.

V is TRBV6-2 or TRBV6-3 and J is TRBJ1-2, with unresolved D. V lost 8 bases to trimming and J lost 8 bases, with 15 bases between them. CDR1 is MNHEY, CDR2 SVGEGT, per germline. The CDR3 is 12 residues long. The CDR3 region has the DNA TGTGCCAGCGGAAACCAATACAGAGGCTACACCTTC. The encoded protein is CASGNQYRGYTF.

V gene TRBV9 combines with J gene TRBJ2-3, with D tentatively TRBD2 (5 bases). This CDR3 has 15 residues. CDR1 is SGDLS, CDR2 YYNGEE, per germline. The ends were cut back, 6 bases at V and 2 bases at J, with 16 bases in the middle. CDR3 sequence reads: CASNPLGVSTDTQYF. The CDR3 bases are TGTGCCAGCAACCCACTGGGAGTCTCCACAGATACGCAGTATTTT.

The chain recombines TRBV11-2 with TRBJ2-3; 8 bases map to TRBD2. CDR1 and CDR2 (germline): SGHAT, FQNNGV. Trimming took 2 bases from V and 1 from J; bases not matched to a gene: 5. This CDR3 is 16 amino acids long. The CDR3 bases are TGTGCCAGCAGCTTACGGGAGGGGAGGGGCACAGATACGCAGTATTTT. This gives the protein CASSLREGRGTDTQYF.

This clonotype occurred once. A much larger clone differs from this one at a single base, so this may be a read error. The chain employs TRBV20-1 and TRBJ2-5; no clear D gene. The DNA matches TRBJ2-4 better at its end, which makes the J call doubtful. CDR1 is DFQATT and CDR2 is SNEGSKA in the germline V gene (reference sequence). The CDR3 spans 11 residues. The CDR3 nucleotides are TGCGGTGCTAGTCTTAGGAACATTCAGTACTTC. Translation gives CGASLRNIQYF.

CDR3 DNA sequence: TGTGCCAGCAGATTGGCATGGGGACAGCTGTACAATGAGCAGTTCTTC. It encodes CASRLAWGQLYNEQFF. This sequence joins TRBV7-8 and TRBJ2-1; TRBD1 aligns across 7 bases. The V segment lost 6 bases and the J segment 4 bases; nucleotides outside the gene matches: 12. Germline V gives CDR1 SGHVS, CDR2 FQNEAQ. This CDR3 spans 16 amino acids.